Below, one T cell receptor beta chain is given with its context. Its antigen is undetermined. The entry originates in a study of cytomegalovirus exposure and HLA in healthy donors. Study-level findings and limits: Whilst most TCR sequences proved rare, a subset of public TCRs occurred across many donors. Researchers counted around 180 TCR beta chains as cytomegalovirus-associated. In vitro, a few CMV-associated chains proved specific for CMV antigens.

Trimming at V came to 5 bases and at J to 7 bases, leaving 8 bases not matched to a gene. The V gene's germline CDR1 is MNHNS and CDR2 SASEGT. The CDR3 loop spans 15 amino acids. Using immunoSEQ multiplex PCR, the repertoire was profiled, and TCRdb retains in-frame clones only, with some absent. The sample yields about 110,000 clones, nearly 97% seen once. This chain connects TRBV6-1 to TRBJ2-1; TRBD1 matches 10 bases. The clonotype was recovered from a woman between 18 and 29 years old in good health and CMV-seronegative. Specimen: PBMCs. As DNA, the CDR3 is TGTGCCAGCAGTCTAATGCCGGGACAGGGGAATGAGCAGTTCTTC. Translating gives CASSLMPGQGNEQFF.